The rows below give T cell receptor beta chains drawn from one sample of a study of cytomegalovirus exposure and HLA in healthy donors. Sequenced by immunoSEQ multiplex PCR; TCRdb stores in-frame clones only, minus some. The profile shows about 92,000 clones, 69% of them singletons. Sequencing was carried out using PBMCs. The receptor set was obtained from a man between 45 and 60 years old in good health and CMV-seronegative. Each CDR3 is given with its conserved first and last residue. A D gene is named only where the DNA matches it firmly. Clone size is given for some rows only: seen once, a few or many times, or a class if the clone is expanded.

TGTGCCAGCAGGTCTAGCGGTCCGGAGCAGTTCTTC CASRSSGPEQFF TRBD2 TRBJ2-1 TRBV7-2 -
TGTGCCAGCAGTCTACAGGGGTATGGCTACACCTTC CASSLQGYGYTF TRBD1 TRBJ1-2 TRBV28 once
TGCGCCAGCAGCCCTAACCACCAAGACGGGAACTATGGCTACACCTTC CASSPNHQDGNYGYTF - TRBJ1-2 TRBV4-3 -
TGTGCCAGCAGTCGGGACAGTGAGGTCGGCAATCAGCCCCAGCATTTT CASSRDSEVGNQPQHF TRBD1 TRBJ1-5 TRBV28 -
TGTGCCTGGAGTTTGACTGGTTTTGGGACAGATACGCAGTATTTT CAWSLTGFGTDTQYF - TRBJ2-3 TRBV30 few
TGTGCCAGCAGTGAAGCGGGGGCAGGGTGGGAAAAACTGTTTTTT CASSEAGAGWEKLFF - TRBJ1-4 TRBV2 few
TGTGCCAGCAGCCTGACAGGGGGGAGTCAGCCCCAGCATTTT CASSLTGGSQPQHF TRBD1 TRBJ1-5 TRBV6-6 few
TGTGCCTGGAAAGGTAGCGGGAGGGAGACCCAGTACTTC CAWKGSGRETQYF TRBD2 TRBJ2-5 TRBV30 few
TGTGCCCTTGCTTATCGACAGGGCTACTCCTACGAGCAGTACTTC CALAYRQGYSYEQYF TRBD1 TRBJ2-7 TRBV30 few
TGTGCCAGCAGGACTAGCGGGGTCACCGGGGAGCTGTTTTTT CASRTSGVTGELFF TRBD2 TRBJ2-2 TRBV6-1 once
TGCAGCGCGGGGACTAGCCTGAACACCGGGGAGCTGTTTTTT CSAGTSLNTGELFF TRBD2 TRBJ2-2 TRBV29-1 once
TGCGCCAGCAGCCAAGAGACTTGGGGGCACTCTGGGGCCAACGTCCTGACTTTC CASSQETWGHSGANVLTF - TRBJ2-6 TRBV4-3 -
TGTGCCAGCTCACCACTCGGGTCCGGGATTCAGCCCCAGCATTTT CASSPLGSGIQPQHF - TRBJ1-5 TRBV18 -
TGTGCCAGCCAACAGGGTTCCTACGAGCAGTACTTC CASQQGSYEQYF - TRBJ2-7 TRBV5-6 -
TGTGCCAGCAGCTTCTCCGAGGTAGCTGGTGTCGCAGATACGCAGTATTTT CASSFSEVAGVADTQYF - TRBJ2-3 TRBV7-8 -
TGTGCCAGCAGCTTTCTTCTAGGAGACACTGAAGCTTTCTTT CASSFLLGDTEAFF - TRBJ1-1 TRBV11-3 -
TGCGCCAGCAAAGCCCAGGGACAGGGACTCTATGGCTACACCTTC CASKAQGQGLYGYTF TRBD1 TRBJ1-2 TRBV5-1 -
TGTGCCAGCAGTTACGACGGGACAGGGGGGTCACCCCTCCACTTT CASSYDGTGGSPLHF TRBD1 TRBJ1-6 TRBV6-5 -
TGTGCCAGCAGCGTAGACCGGGGGGGCCGCTTTGAAACAGATACGCAGTATTTT CASSVDRGGRFETDTQYF TRBD2 TRBJ2-3 TRBV9 -
TGCGCCAGCAGCCACCCGAGGGGCGGGAGGGCCTACAATGAGCAGTTCTTC CASSHPRGGRAYNEQFF TRBD2 TRBJ2-1 TRBV4-1 -
TGTGCCAGCAGCCCCGGGACAGCATATGGCTACACCTTC CASSPGTAYGYTF TRBD1 TRBJ1-2 TRBV7-2 -
TGTGCCAGCAGCAGTGGACAGCCGGGCACCGGGGAGCTGTTTTTT CASSSGQPGTGELFF - TRBJ2-2 TRBV7-3 -
TGCGCCAGCAGCTTGGGAGACAGGGGCCAAGAGACCCAGTACTTC CASSLGDRGQETQYF TRBD1 TRBJ2-5 TRBV5-1 -
TGCGCCAGCAGCCCGGCGGACAGGGGAAGCTATGGCTACACCTTC CASSPADRGSYGYTF TRBD1 TRBJ1-2 TRBV5-1 few
TGTGCCAGCAGCAGGGAGCGGGACGGGGAGCTGTTTTTT CASSRERDGELFF TRBD2 TRBJ2-2 TRBV7-2 few
TGCGCCAGCAGCTTGCAGGTAGAGACCCAGTACTTC CASSLQVETQYF - TRBJ2-5 TRBV5-1 -
TGTGCCAGCAGCTTGGCCTCAACGCGGAGAAACACTGAAGCTTTCTTT CASSLASTRRNTEAFF - TRBJ1-1 TRBV5-4 few
TGTGCCAGCAGCCCGACAGGGTGGGAGACCCAGTACTTC CASSPTGWETQYF TRBD1 TRBJ2-5 TRBV7-2 -
TGTGCCAGCAGCTTTCAGCGGCCCACAGATACGCAGTATTTT CASSFQRPTDTQYF - TRBJ2-3 TRBV5-4 -
TGTGCCAGCAGTTTCCAGGGGGCGCTTTACGAGCAGTACTTC CASSFQGALYEQYF TRBD1 TRBJ2-7 TRBV27 -
TGTGCCATCAGTGGCGGCGGGGACAGTAGAGGAAACACCATATATTTT CAISGGGDSRGNTIYF TRBD1 TRBJ1-3 TRBV10-3 -
TGTGCCAGCAGCCAAACAGGAAACCCCCGGTATAGCAATCAGCCCCAGCATTTT CASSQTGNPRYSNQPQHF - TRBJ1-5 TRBV4-2 -
TGTGCCAGCAGCTCACCAGGGGAGCTAAATGAAAAACTGTTTTTT CASSSPGELNEKLFF - TRBJ1-4 TRBV5-4 -
TGTGCCATCAGGGGACAGGACCAAGAGACCCAGTACTTC CAIRGQDQETQYF TRBD1 TRBJ2-5 TRBV10-3 -
TGTGCCGGCAGGAGGGGACTTTTAGACGACCAGCCCCAGCATTTT CAGRRGLLDDQPQHF - TRBJ1-5 TRBV6-1 -